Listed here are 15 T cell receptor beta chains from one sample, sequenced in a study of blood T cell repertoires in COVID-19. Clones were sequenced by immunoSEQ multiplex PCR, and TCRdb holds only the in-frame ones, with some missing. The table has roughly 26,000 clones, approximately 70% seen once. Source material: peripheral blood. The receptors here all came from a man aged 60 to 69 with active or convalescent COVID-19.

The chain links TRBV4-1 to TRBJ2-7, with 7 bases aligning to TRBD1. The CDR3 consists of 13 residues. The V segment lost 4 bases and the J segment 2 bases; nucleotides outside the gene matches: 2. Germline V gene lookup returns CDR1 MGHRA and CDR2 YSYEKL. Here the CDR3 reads CASSLGQTYEQYF. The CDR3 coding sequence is TGCGCCAGCAGCCTGGGACAGACCTACGAGCAGTACTTC.

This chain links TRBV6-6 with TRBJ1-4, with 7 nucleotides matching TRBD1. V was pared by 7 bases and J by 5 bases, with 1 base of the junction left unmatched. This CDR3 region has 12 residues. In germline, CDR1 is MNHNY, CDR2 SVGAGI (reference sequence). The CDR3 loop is CASKTGNEKLFF. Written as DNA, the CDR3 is TGTGCCAGCAAGACAGGGAATGAAAAACTGTTTTTT.

The DNA for the CDR3 is TGTGCCAGCAGCTTACAATTTCCAACTGAAGCTTTCTTT. Protein product: CASSLQFPTEAFF. The chain recombines TRBV11-2 with TRBJ1-1; no firm D call. Germline V lookup: CDR1 SGHAT, CDR2 FQNNGV. The CDR3 totals 13 residues. V was shortened by 2 bases and J by 5 bases, with 9 bases between the two germline ends. Combining the CDR3 with reference TRBV11-2 and TRBJ1-1 gives the whole variable domain EAGVAQSPRYKIIEKRQSVAFWCNPISGHATLYWYQQILGQGPKLLIQFQNNGVVDDSQLPKDRFSAERLKGVDSTLKIQPAKLEDSAVYLCASSLQFPTEAFFGQGTRLTVV.

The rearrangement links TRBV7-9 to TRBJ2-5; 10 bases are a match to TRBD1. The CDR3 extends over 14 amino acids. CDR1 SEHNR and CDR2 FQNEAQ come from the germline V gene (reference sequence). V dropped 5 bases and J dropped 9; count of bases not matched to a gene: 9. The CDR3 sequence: CASSGQGGQVAQYF. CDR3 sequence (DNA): TGTGCCAGCAGCGGACAGGGGGGGCAGGTGGCCCAGTACTTC.

The CDR3 region has the DNA TGTGCCAGCAGCTGGGGAGGGCCTAACTATGGCTACACCTTC. It translates to CASSWGGPNYGYTF. This chain uses TRBV11-2 with TRBJ1-2; D unclear. V was cut by 4 bases and J by 0 bases, with 9 bases left in between. This CDR3 is built from 14 residues. Germline V CDR1 and CDR2: SGHAT, FQNNGV.

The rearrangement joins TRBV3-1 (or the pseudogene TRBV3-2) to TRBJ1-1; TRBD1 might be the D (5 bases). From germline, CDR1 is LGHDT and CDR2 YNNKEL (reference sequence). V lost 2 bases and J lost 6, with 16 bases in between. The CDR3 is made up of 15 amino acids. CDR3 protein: CASSQLQGWRAEAFF. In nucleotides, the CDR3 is TGTGCCAGCAGCCAATTGCAGGGCTGGAGGGCTGAAGCTTTCTTT.

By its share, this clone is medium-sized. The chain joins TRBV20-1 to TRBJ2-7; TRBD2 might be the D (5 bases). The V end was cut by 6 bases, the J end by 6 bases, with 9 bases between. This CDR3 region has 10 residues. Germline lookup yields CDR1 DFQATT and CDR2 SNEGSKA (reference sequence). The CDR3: CSAGIGEQYF. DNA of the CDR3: TGCAGTGCCGGGATCGGCGAGCAGTACTTC.

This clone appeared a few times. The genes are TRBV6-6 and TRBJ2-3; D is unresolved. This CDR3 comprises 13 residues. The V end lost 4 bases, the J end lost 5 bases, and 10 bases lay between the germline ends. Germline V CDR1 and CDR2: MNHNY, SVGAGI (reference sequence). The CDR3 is CASSSLRGDTQYF. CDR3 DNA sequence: TGTGCCAGCAGTTCACTCCGCGGAGATACGCAGTATTTT.

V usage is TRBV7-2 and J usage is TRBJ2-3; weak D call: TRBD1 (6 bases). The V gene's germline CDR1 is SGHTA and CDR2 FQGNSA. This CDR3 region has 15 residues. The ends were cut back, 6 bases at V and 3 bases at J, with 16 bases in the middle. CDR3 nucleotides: TGTGCCAGCAGACATCCGGGACACCGAACAGATACGCAGTATTTT. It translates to CASRHPGHRTDTQYF.

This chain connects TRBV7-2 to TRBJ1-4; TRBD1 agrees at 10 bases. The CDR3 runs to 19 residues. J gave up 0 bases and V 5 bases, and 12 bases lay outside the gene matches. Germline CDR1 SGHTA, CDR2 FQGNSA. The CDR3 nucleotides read TGTGCCAGCAGCACAATGGGACAGGGGATCCCCGCAACTAATGAAAAACTGTTTTTT. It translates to CASSTMGQGIPATNEKLFF.

The CDR3 nucleotides are TGTGCCAGCGGGGGACAGGGAGGGGCCGAGCAGTACTTC. Amino acids: CASGGQGGAEQYF. The gene calls are TRBV28 and TRBJ2-7, with 9 bases aligning to TRBD1. Germline V lookup: CDR1 MDHEN, CDR2 SYDVKM. The junction had 8 bases not matched to a gene; V was cut back by 8 bases and J by 6 bases. The CDR3 length is 13 residues.

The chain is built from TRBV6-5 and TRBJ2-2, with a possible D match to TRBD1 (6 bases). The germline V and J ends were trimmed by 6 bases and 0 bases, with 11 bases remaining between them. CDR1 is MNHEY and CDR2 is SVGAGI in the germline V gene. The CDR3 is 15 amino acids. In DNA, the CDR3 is TGTGCCAGCAGAAAACAGGGTACGAACACCGGGGAGCTGTTTTTT. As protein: CASRKQGTNTGELFF.

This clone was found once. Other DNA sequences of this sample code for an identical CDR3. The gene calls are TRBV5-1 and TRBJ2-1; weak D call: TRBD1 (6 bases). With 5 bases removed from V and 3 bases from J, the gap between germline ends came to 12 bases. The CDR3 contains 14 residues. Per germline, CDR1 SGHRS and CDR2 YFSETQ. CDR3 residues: CASSVQGIYNEQFF. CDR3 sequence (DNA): TGCGCCAGCAGTGTACAGGGAATCTACAATGAGCAGTTCTTC.

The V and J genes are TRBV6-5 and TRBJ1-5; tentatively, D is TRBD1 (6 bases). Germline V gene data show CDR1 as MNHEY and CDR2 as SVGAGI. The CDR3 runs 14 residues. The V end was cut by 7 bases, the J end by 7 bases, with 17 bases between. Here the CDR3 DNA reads TGTGCCAGCAAGGCCTCAGGGGCAGGCCAGCCCCAGCATTTT. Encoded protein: CASKASGAGQPQHF.

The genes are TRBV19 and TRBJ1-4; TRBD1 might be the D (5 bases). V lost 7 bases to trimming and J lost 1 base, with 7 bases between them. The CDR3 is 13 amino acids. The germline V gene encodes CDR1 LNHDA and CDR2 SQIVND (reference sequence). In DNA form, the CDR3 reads TGTGCCAGTATGGGACTAACTAATGAAAAACTGTTTTTT. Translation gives CASMGLTNEKLFF.